Reported below is one T cell receptor (beta chain). The antigen is not known. Donors had no recently reported acute infections or vaccinations and were HIV-negative. V was pared by 6 bases and J by 7 bases, with 7 bases of the junction left unmatched. From germline, CDR1 is MNHEY and CDR2 SMNVEV (reference sequence). The CDR3 is made up of 14 amino acids. The material for each subset, its genomic DNA, was split evenly across several immunoSEQ plates. The method was immunoSEQ multiplex PCR; TCRdb's version includes in-frame clones alone and lacks a portion of them. The table lists about 1 million clones, around 74% of them singletons, with 1.4% in the top ten. The data derive from a study of shared clonotypes between healthy human individuals. Study outcomes and limitations: Researchers sampled blood only, noting tissue repertoires likely differ. Owing to a small donor count, the genetic and exposure-history diversity represented was limited.

Sequencing was performed on memory CD4+ T cells sorted from blood. Noted subset: CD45RA-negative fraction. The V and J genes are TRBV27 and TRBJ1-2; 11 bases agree with TRBD1. The TCR sequence derives from a man between 18 and 29 years old in good health. The CDR3 DNA follows: TGTGCCAGCAGCTTGGGACAGGGGGTCGTTGGCTACACCTTC. Protein product: CASSLGQGVVGYTF.